The sequence of this T cell receptor (beta chain) was determined in a study of T cell responses to AZD1222 COVID-19 vaccine. General study findings and limits: Regions 160-218 and 743-854 dominated among vaccine-associated CD4 TCRs spanning spike. The donors showed a predominance of white British ancestry and of females, with possible underestimation of clonal diversity.

Here immunoSEQ multiplex PCR was the method, and the copy in TCRdb shows in-frame clones only, minus some. The sample includes some 150,000 clones, 80% to 90% of them seen just once. To note about this clone: Its antigen remains unidentified.

The CDR3 is made up of 15 amino acids. Germline CDR1 SGHTS, CDR2 YDEGEE. The V and J ends lost 0 bases and 9 bases, in that order; junction bases with no gene match: 5. The TCR originated in an adult who had recovered from COVID-19. The chain employs TRBV5-8 and TRBJ1-6, with 8 bases identical to TRBD1. The source material was peripheral blood, sampled after recovery from COVID-19. The CDR3 sequence is CASSLGQGYRSPLHF. DNA for the CDR3: TGTGCCAGCAGCTTGGGACAGGGGTATCGTTCACCCCTCCACTTT.